Below are 5 T cell receptor beta chains sequenced from a single sample in a study of T cell changes during pregnancy in multiple sclerosis. Using immunoSEQ multiplex PCR, the repertoire was profiled, and TCRdb retains in-frame clones only, with some absent. Among 50,000 to 65,000 clones listed, around 90% were seen once. Sequences were derived from CD8+ T cells from peripheral blood mononuclear cells, sampled before pregnancy. The source of these receptors is a female donor with multiple sclerosis, enrolled in a pregnancy study.

This clone appeared a few times. The V and J genes are TRBV9 and TRBJ1-2, with D hard to call. The CDR3 covers 14 residues. Germline V gene data show CDR1 as SGDLS and CDR2 as YYNGEE. Trimming left V 3 bases short and J 2 bases short, with 11 bases between. The CDR3 sequence: CASSDGSLNYGYTF. As DNA, the CDR3 is TGTGCCAGCAGCGATGGTTCGCTAAACTATGGCTACACCTTC.

The chain is built from TRBV9 and TRBJ1-2; possible D gene TRBD1, 6 bases. Germline assignment: CDR1 SGDLS and CDR2 YYNGEE. The CDR3 runs 16 residues. Trimming pared 3 bases from V and 2 bases from J, leaving 17 bases between. CDR3 region: CASSDLDRMTNYGYTF. The CDR3 bases are TGTGCCAGCAGCGACCTGGACAGAATGACGAACTATGGCTACACCTTC.

This chain links TRBV2 with TRBJ1-3, with TRBD1 as a possible D gene (5 bases). Trimming shortened V by 5 bases and J by 0 bases, and 8 bases separated the two germline ends. The V gene's germline CDR1 is SNHLY and CDR2 FYNNEI. The CDR3 consists of 14 residues. CDR3 DNA sequence: TGTGCCAGCAGTCTCAGGGACTCTGGAAACACCATATATTTT. Translating gives CASSLRDSGNTIYF.

The chain carries TRBV9 and TRBJ1-2; a possible D gene is TRBD1 (6 bases). CDR1 is SGDLS, CDR2 YYNGEE, per germline. V dropped 0 bases and J dropped 8 bases, with 17 bases sitting between them. CDR3 size: 15 residues. CDR3 nucleotide sequence: TGTGCCAGCAGCGTAGTCTCTGGGGGCTCCCAGGGCTACACCTTC. This codes for CASSVVSGGSQGYTF.

As to this clone: This sample includes further DNA sequences coding for the same CDR3. The chain combines TRBV2 with TRBJ1-5; a possible D gene is TRBD1 (6 bases). V lost 6 bases, J lost 0 bases, and 21 bases lay in between. CDR3 length: 18 residues. The germline CDR1 and CDR2 sequences are SNHLY and FYNNEI. CDR3 bases: TGTGCCAGCAGCGAAAATGGACAGTTCTTCGATAGCAATCAGCCCCAGCATTTT. Its translation: CASSENGQFFDSNQPQHF.